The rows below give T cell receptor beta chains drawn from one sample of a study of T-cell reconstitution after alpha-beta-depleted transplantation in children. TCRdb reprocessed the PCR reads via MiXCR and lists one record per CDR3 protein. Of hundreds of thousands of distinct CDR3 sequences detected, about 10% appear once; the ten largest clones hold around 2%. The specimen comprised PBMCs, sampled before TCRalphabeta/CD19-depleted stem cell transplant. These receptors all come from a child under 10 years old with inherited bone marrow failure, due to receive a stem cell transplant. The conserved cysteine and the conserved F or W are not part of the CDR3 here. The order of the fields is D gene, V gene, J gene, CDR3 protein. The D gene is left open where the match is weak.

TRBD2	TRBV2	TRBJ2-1	ASSEREAAYNEQF
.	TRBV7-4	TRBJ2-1	ASSLSLDEQF
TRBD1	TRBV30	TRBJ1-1	AWTGTVLNTEAF
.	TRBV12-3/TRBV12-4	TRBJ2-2	ASSLEGREELF
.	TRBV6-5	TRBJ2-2	ASSWGSETGELF
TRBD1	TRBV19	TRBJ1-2	ASSIFPPRGGGYT
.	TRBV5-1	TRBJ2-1	ASSGGGVSDEQF
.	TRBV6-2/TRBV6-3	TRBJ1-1	ASSLTLNTEAF
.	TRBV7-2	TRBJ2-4	ASSFNEGETKNIQY
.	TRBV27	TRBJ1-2	ASSFAGAGGYT
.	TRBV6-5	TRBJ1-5	ASSYGYSNQPQH
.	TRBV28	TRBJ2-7	ASSLTLTLQGNVHEQY
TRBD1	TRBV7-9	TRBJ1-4	ASSAEGQGREEKLF
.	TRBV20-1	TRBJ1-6	SATPESSNHSPLH
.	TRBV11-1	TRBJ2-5	ASSHPPWREKSWNQETQY
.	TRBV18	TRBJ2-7	ASSPATQYEQY
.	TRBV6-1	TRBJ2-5	ASRAGLLPETQY
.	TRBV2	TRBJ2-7	ASSESRLSEQY
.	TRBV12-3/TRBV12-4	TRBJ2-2	ASSLIFLYGGIRLTGELF
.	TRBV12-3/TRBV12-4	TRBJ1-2	ASSLGSKGYT
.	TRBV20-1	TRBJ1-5	SARDLRGDHQPQH
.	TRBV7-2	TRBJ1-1	ASSHRRVTEAF
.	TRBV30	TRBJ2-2	AWCPGTYNTGELF
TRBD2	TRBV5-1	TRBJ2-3	ASSLLAGGHTDTQY
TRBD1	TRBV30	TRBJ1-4	AWTLPGQLNEKLF
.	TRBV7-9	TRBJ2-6	ASGLQLSGANVLT
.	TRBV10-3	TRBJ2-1	AISVSQYNEQF
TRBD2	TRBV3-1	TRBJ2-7	ASSQNSGRARNEQY
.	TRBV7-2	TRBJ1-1	ASELRSGTTEAF
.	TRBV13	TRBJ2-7	ASSLIQDSEQY
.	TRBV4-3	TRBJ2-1	ASSAPRDKQF
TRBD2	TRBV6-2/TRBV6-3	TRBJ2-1	ASSSGTTNEQF
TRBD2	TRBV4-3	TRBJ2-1	AGSREPGTSGRNEQF
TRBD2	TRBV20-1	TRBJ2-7	SATSGSYEQY
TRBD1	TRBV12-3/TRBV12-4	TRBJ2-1	ASRNPGQEANEQF
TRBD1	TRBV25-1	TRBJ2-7	ASSEWGTGGYEQY
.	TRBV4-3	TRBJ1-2	ASSQDFGGWNYGYT